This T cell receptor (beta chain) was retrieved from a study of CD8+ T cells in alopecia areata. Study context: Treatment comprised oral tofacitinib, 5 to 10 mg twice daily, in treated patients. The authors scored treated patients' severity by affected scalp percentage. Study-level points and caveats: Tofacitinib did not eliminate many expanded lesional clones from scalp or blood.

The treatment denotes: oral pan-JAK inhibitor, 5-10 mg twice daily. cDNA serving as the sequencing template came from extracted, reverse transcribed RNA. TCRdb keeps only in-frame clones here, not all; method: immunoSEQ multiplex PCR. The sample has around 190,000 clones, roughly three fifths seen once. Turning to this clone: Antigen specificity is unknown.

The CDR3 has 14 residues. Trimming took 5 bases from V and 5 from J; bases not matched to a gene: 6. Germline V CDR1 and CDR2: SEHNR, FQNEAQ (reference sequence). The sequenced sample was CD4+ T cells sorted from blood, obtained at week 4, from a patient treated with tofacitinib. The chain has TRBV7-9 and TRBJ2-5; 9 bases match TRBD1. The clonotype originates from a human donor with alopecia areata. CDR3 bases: TGTGCCAGCAGCCCTGGGACAGGGAGGGAGACCCAGTACTTC. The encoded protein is CASSPGTGRETQYF.